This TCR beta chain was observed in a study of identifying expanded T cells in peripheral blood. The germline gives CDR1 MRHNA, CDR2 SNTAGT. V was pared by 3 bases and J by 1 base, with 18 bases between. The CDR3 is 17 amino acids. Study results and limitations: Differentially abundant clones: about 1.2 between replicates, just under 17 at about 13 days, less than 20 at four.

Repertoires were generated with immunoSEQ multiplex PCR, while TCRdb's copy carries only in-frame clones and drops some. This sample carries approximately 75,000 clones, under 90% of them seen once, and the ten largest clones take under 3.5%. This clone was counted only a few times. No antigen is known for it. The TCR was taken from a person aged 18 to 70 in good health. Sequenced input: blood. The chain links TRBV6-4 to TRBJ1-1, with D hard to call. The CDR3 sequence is CASSDPERLVRNTEAFF. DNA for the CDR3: TGTGCCAGCAGTGATCCAGAACGCCTGGTTCGGAACACTGAAGCTTTCTTT.